This T cell receptor beta chain was retrieved from a study of beta chain features in type 1 diabetes (dated by TCRdb to the late 2010s). Regarding the study in general: Mean age, gender distribution, total cell number and subset yield did not differ between patients and healthy donors. A total of just under 110,000,000 sorted cells were examined across all samples, and RNA yield correlated strongly with the number of cells per subset. The study compared TCRB repertoires of sorted circulating CD4+ T cell subsets between recently diagnosed type 1 diabetes patients and matched healthy donors. Regulatory and stem cell-like memory subsets were isolated from only 8 patients and about eight healthy donors, whereas naive and central memory subsets came from all 30 or so donors.

From each donor, a single peripheral blood sample of 100 to 150 mL on average was drawn into heparinised tubes. Using a panel that included CD45RO, CCR7, CD25, CD127, CD95 and CD27, naive, central memory, regulatory and stem cell-like memory CD4+ T cells were sorted on a BD FACSAria II. A purity above 98% was achieved for all sorted populations. PBMCs were separated immediately by Lymphoprep density gradient centrifugation and were stained directly, without being cultured. So that batch effects would be minimized, each experiment stained and sorted samples in pairs, pairing one healthy donor with one patient. This clone was found a few times. Which antigen it targets is not known. No clone much larger than this one lies a single base away; base qualities are absent. Here is what the overall study found, with its caveats: Because the HLA sub-analyses included only small numbers of individuals, any influence of HLA type on TCRB rearrangement was left unresolved. Sequencing cDNA rather than genomic DNA could over-represent highly expressing activated cells, although activation and CD3 levels did not differ between groups. Type 1 diabetes patients showed a moderate but significant shortening of TCRB CDR3 length in all four CD4+ subsets. At VDJ recombination sites, type 1 diabetes patients had fewer insertions and more deleted nucleotides, which implies abnormalities in thymic rearrangement. Naive, central memory and regulatory TCRB repertoires appeared to be more similar among patients than among healthy donors. PCR may preferentially amplify shorter templates, but because patient and control samples were amplified and corrected together, any resulting skew would affect both groups equally.

The entire amount of isolated RNA was reverse transcribed using the High Capacity cDNA Reverse Transcription Kit, so the sequenced TCRB transcripts were expressed ones. Stem cell-like memory T cell samples underwent survey-depth immunoSEQ sequencing, averaging around 1 million total reads per sample. After sorted cells were lysed in RLT buffer, RNA was extracted with DNase-treated RNeasy Micro or Mini kits, with the choice depending on cell number. Each cell subset was processed separately to prevent cross-contamination, with patient and healthy donor samples processed together. The immunoSEQ multiplex PCR was used to amplify TCRB sequences from cDNA, yielding 87-bp fragments that span the CDR3 region. Sequencing of the amplicons was performed on the Illumina HiSeq platform. Regarding the original processing steps: PCR bias was corrected computationally using synthetic template baselines, and reads within Hamming distance 2 were collapsed, with unmergeable singletons discarded. By aligning reads against IMGT, V, D and J genes, CDR3 length, and insertions or deletions at six rearrangement sites were assigned. Within each subset, clonotype counts were normalized to sorted cell number, after which true diversity and Gini coefficients were computed with the tcR R package. The overlap coefficient, calculated on TCRB nucleotide sequences, was used to measure repertoire sharing. TCRdb retrieved this table from immuneACCESS and kept in-frame rearrangements only. Not all clones are present; in checked studies, unresolved V genes account for under half, and no reason is known for the remainder. V, J and clone size derive from that table, while D and trimming were established from the DNA sequence. The sample yields approximately 20,000 clones; 50% to 70% were counted once. The ten most abundant clones make up around 0.4% of the sample.

Looking up the germline V gene (reference sequence) yields CDR1 MNHEY and CDR2 SMNVEV. The CDR3, cysteine through phenylalanine, is 16 amino acids long. CDR3 DNA is the only sequence kept; it has 48 bases, read in frame from the first base. V trim: 3 bases; J trim: 0 bases; unmatched bases: 6. Sequencing was done on a sample of stem cell memory CD4+ T cells from blood. The sample's cell subset or site label is to be understood as: stem cell-like memory CD4+ T cells. The rearranged chain carries TRBV27 and TRBJ2-7, with 9 middle bases fitting TRBD2. The sequence came from a man between 18 and 29 years old with type 1 diabetes. The DNA sequence follows: TGTGCCAGCAGTTTCTCCGGGACTAGCTCCTCCTACGAGCAGTACTTC. It codes for CASSFSGTSSSYEQYF.